One and the same sample provided the 21 T cell receptor beta chains below, sequenced in a study of cytomegalovirus exposure and HLA in healthy donors. PCR was performed using 60 Vbeta and 13 Jbeta primers. Method: immunoSEQ multiplex PCR; TCRdb's copy keeps in-frame clones and lacks some. This sample yields some 200,000 clones, of which 75% to 90% are seen a single time; more than 6% belongs to the top ten. Sequenced input: PBMCs. The receptors were gathered from a man in his forties in good health and CMV-seropositive.

The chain joins TRBV25-1 to TRBJ2-2, with 11 bases identical to TRBD2. Germline values: CDR1 MGHDK, CDR2 SYGVNS. Trimming cost V 2 bases and J 1 base; bases outside gene matches: 3. The CDR3 loop spans 17 amino acids. CDR3 sequence (DNA): TGTGCCAGCAGTGAAATAGGACTAGCGGGGAACACCGGGGAGCTGTTTTTT. Translation gives CASSEIGLAGNTGELFF.

Only one count was recorded for this clone. This sequence joins TRBV5-1 and TRBJ1-1; TRBD1 matches at 8 bases. From germline, CDR1 is SGHRS and CDR2 YFSETQ. V was clipped by 1 base and J by 4 bases; unmatched bases: 9. The CDR3 is 16 residues long. The DNA for the CDR3 is TGCGCCAGCAGCTTGAGGGTCAGGGGGCAACTCACTGAAGCTTTCTTT. Translated: CASSLRVRGQLTEAFF.

Concerning this clone itself: Other DNA sequences in the same sample also yield this CDR3. This chain links TRBV7-8 with TRBJ1-2; TRBD1 agrees at 8 bases. The V segment lost 5 bases and the J segment 4 bases; nucleotides outside the gene matches: 3. Germline V gene sequence: CDR1 SGHVS, CDR2 FQNEAQ. The CDR3 has 13 residues. The CDR3 DNA reads as TGTGCCAGCAGCCCCGGACAGGGCTATGGCTACACCTTC. Translated: CASSPGQGYGYTF.

The chain joins TRBV7-2 to TRBJ1-2; 7 nucleotides line up with TRBD1. This CDR3 region has 13 residues. Germline assignment: CDR1 SGHTA and CDR2 FQGNSA. V dropped 4 bases and J dropped 4; count of bases not matched to a gene: 3. The CDR3 reads CASSSRDSYGYTF. The DNA of the CDR3 is TGTGCCAGCAGCTCCCGGGACAGCTATGGCTACACCTTC. Together with reference TRBV7-2 and TRBJ1-2, the CDR3 gives the full variable domain: GAGVSQSPSNKVTEKGKDVELRCDPISGHTALYWYRQSLGQGLEFLIYFQGNSAPDKSGLPSDRFSAERTGGSVSTLTIQRTQQEDSAVYLCASSSRDSYGYTFGSGTRLTVV.

The rearrangement joins TRBV6-5 to TRBJ2-3; unclear D gene. Germline V gene lookup returns CDR1 MNHEY and CDR2 SVGAGI. Trimming cost V 2 bases and J 5 bases, with 8 bases left between them. The CDR3 contains 13 residues. The CDR3 nucleotides are TGTGCCAGCAGTTACCTAAATGGAGATACGCAGTATTTT. Its protein product is CASSYLNGDTQYF.

The chain combines TRBV28 with TRBJ2-7, with 8 bases lining up with TRBD1. V lost 9 bases, J lost 4 bases, and 5 bases stayed unmatched. This CDR3 comprises 12 residues. The germline gives CDR1 MDHEN, CDR2 SYDVKM. In DNA form, the CDR3 reads TGTGCCAGTGGGACAGGACTATACGAGCAGTACTTC. This gives the protein CASGTGLYEQYF.

This clone turned up a few times. The rearrangement links TRBV5-4 to TRBJ2-5; D remains unclear. The CDR3 spans 14 residues. CDR1 is SGHNT and CDR2 is YYREEE in the germline V gene (reference sequence). Trimming removed 0 bases at V and 1 base at J, with 7 bases between. The CDR3 DNA reads TGTGCCAGCAGCTTGGTCGGGTTCCAAGAGACCCAGTACTTC. This sequence encodes CASSLVGFQETQYF.

V gene TRBV7-9 combines with J gene TRBJ1-2, with TRBD1 identical over 12 bases. Germline V gives CDR1 SEHNR, CDR2 FQNEAQ (reference sequence). This CDR3 region has 15 residues. The trim removed 2 bases at V and 7 bases at J, leaving 5 bases unmatched. The DNA for the CDR3 is TGTGCCAGCAGCTTAAATATGGGACAGGGGGCTGGCTACACCTTC. It translates to CASSLNMGQGAGYTF.

This chain uses TRBV19 with TRBJ2-2; TRBD2 agrees at 11 bases. Trimming removed 0 bases from V and 2 bases from J; junction bases left unmatched: 8. Looked up from germline, CDR1 is LNHDA and CDR2 is SQIVND (reference sequence). CDR3 length: 19 residues. CDR3 sequence: CASSIDRVAGGQNTGELFF. The CDR3 DNA is TGTGCCAGTAGTATAGATCGGGTAGCGGGGGGGCAAAACACCGGGGAGCTGTTTTTT.

The chain is built from TRBV28 and TRBJ1-6; tentative D call: TRBD1 (6 bases). Germline CDR1 reads MDHEN; CDR2 reads SYDVKM. The CDR3 extends over 14 amino acids. Trimming shortened V by 6 bases and J by 5 bases, and 11 bases separated the two germline ends. The CDR3 nucleotides are TGTGCCAGCAGCCTGGACAGCAATAATTCACCCCTCCACTTT. This codes for CASSLDSNNSPLHF.

V usage is TRBV7-9 and J usage is TRBJ2-5; a possible D gene is TRBD2 (6 bases). Germline V gives CDR1 SEHNR, CDR2 FQNEAQ (reference sequence). V was shortened by 5 bases and J by 1 base, with 14 bases between the two germline ends. The CDR3 totals 15 residues. The CDR3 here is CASSPSLGGQETQYF. CDR3 bases: TGTGCCAGCAGCCCCTCTTTGGGGGGCCAAGAGACCCAGTACTTC.

This chain links TRBV19 with TRBJ1-3; TRBD1 is a possible D gene (6 bases). The CDR3 is made up of 14 amino acids. Deletions cut 4 bases from V and 2 bases from J, with 9 bases between. From germline, CDR1 is LNHDA and CDR2 SQIVND (reference sequence). The CDR3 region has the DNA TGTGCCAGTAGTACACAGGGAGCTGGAAACACCATATATTTT. This sequence encodes CASSTQGAGNTIYF.

V usage is TRBV2 and J usage is TRBJ2-6, with 9 nucleotides matching TRBD1. The CDR3 length is 17 residues. Trimming took 10 bases from V and 4 from J; bases not matched to a gene: 14. The V gene's germline CDR1 is SNHLY and CDR2 FYNNEI. The CDR3 region has the DNA TGTGCCAACCGGGACAGGGAAAGATTTACCGGGGCCAACGTCCTGACTTTC. As protein: CANRDRERFTGANVLTF.

The genes are TRBV4-1 and TRBJ1-3; D may be TRBD1 (6 bases). Germline-derived CDR1 and CDR2 are MGHRA and YSYEKL. Trimming pared 1 base from V and 4 bases from J, leaving 8 bases between. This CDR3 region has 14 residues. The CDR3 DNA reads TGCGCCAGCAGCCAAGTACAGGGCGGAAACACCATATATTTT. Amino acid sequence: CASSQVQGGNTIYF.

The chain joins TRBV5-1 to TRBJ1-1; D may be TRBD1 (6 bases). The CDR3 contains 14 residues. V lost 4 bases, J lost 3 bases, and 13 bases lay in between. Germline V lookup: CDR1 SGHRS, CDR2 YFSETQ. The CDR3 protein is CASSGGRGDTEAFF. In DNA form, the CDR3 reads TGCGCCAGCAGCGGCGGGAGGGGGGACACTGAAGCTTTCTTT. The entire variable domain, with the rest obtained from reference TRBV5-1 and TRBJ1-1, is as follows: KAGVTQTPRYLIKTRGQQVTLSCSPISGHRSVSWYQQTPGQGLQFLFEYFSETQRNKGNFPGRFSGRQFSNSRSEMNVSTLELGDSALYLCASSGGRGDTEAFFGQGTRLTVV.

The gene calls are TRBV5-4 and TRBJ2-1, with 10 positions matching TRBD2. Germline CDR1 SGHNT, CDR2 YYREEE (reference sequence). The CDR3 is 15 amino acids. The V gene end was trimmed by 5 bases and the J gene end by 9 bases; junction bases not matched to a gene: 11. DNA for the CDR3: TGTGCCAGCAGGCCAGGGACTAGCGCCGGAATTGAGCAGTTCTTC. Translating it yields CASRPGTSAGIEQFF.

The chain couples TRBV6-6 to TRBJ2-2, with TRBD2 as a possible D gene (7 bases). Germline CDR1 and CDR2: MNHNY and SVGAGI (reference sequence). Trimming cost V 5 bases and J 4 bases, with 17 bases left between them. The CDR3 loop spans 16 amino acids. The CDR3: CASSPRRGGGTGELFF. The CDR3 DNA is TGTGCCAGCAGTCCACGGAGGGGGGGCGGCACCGGGGAGCTGTTTTTT.

Comment on this clone: The sample contains more than one DNA sequence encoding this CDR3. The chain recombines TRBV14 with TRBJ2-7, with a weak D call TRBD2 (5 bases). Germline V gene lookup returns CDR1 SGHDN and CDR2 FVKESK. The CDR3 is 17 residues long. V lost 0 bases, J lost 0 bases, and 15 bases lay in between. The CDR3 bases are TGTGCCAGCAGCCAAGATCTAAGCCCGGGATACTCCTACGAGCAGTACTTC. Its translation is CASSQDLSPGYSYEQYF.

The CDR3 spells CASSPTTSGGGELFF. The CDR3 coding sequence is TGTGCCAGCAGCCCAACGACTAGCGGGGGCGGGGAGCTGTTTTTT. The chain uses TRBV7-3 and TRBJ2-2, with 12 nucleotides matching TRBD2. This CDR3 comprises 15 residues. V was clipped by 5 bases and J by 7 bases; unmatched bases: 5. The germline V gene has CDR1 SGHTA and CDR2 FQGTGA.

This clone was counted a single time. The rearrangement joins TRBV28 to TRBJ2-1; the match to TRBD1 covers 8 bases. This CDR3 has 13 amino acids. The germline V gene has CDR1 MDHEN and CDR2 SYDVKM. After removal of 6 bases from V and 8 bases from J, the junction contained 6 bases not matched to a gene. This CDR3 reads CASRWTGKDEQFF. For the CDR3, the DNA is TGTGCCAGCAGATGGACAGGGAAGGATGAGCAGTTCTTC.

About this clone: The sample carries other DNA sequences with the same CDR3. The chain joins TRBV18 to TRBJ2-7; 8 positions agree with TRBD1. With 3 bases clipped from V and 2 bases from J, the junction kept 3 bases outside the gene matches. The CDR3 runs 14 residues. Germline V gene data show CDR1 as KGHSH and CDR2 as LQKENI. As DNA, the CDR3 is TGTGCCAGCTCACCCGGACAGGGCCCCTACGAGCAGTACTTC. Amino acids: CASSPGQGPYEQYF.